Sequencing of this T cell receptor (beta chain) was carried out in a study of Graves' ophthalmopathy and Graves' hyperthyroidism. Study conclusions and caveats: Most expanded clonotypes in thyroid above 0.001 frequency also showed up in blood. The model reached around 66% sensitivity and roughly 72% specificity for predicting ophthalmopathy progression.

The length of the CDR3 is 15 residues. From germline, CDR1 is MDHEN and CDR2 SYDVKM. V gave up 6 bases and J gave up 2 bases, with 17 bases separating them. This clonotype was recorded at least ten times. Its specificity is not known. Scientists amplified the TCR beta CDR3 regions from RNA transcripts. HTBI primers served in a first-round RT-PCR, which a second-round multiplex PCR followed. TCRdb reprocessed the multiplex PCR reads with MiXCR, giving one entry per CDR3 protein. The data hold 400,000 to 450,000 distinct CDR3 sequences, with around 21% observed a single time. J is TRBJ2-7 and V is TRBV28, with D unclear. The receptor was isolated from a young woman with stable Graves' hyperthyroidism. Sequences were obtained from peripheral blood. The CDR3 region is CASSLPGSRTYEQYF. In DNA, the CDR3 is TGTGCCAGCAGCCTCCCGGGCTCCAGAACCTACGAGCAGTACTTC.